This T cell receptor beta chain comes out of a study of blood T cells in healthy people across ages. About this clonotype itself: Its antigen is currently unknown.

Per germline, CDR1 PRHDT and CDR2 FYEKMQ (reference sequence). The CDR3 extends over 20 amino acids. The V end was cut by 3 bases, the J end by 0 bases, with 24 bases between. A second PCR, run for roughly 7 to 11 cycles, used a sample-barcoded 5' primer plus a J-beta primer mix. Each TCR beta cDNA got a 12-nucleotide random molecular identifier. TCRdb independently ran MiXCR on the 5' RACE reads; one entry per CDR3 protein. The sample lists 800,000 to 1,300,000 distinct CDR3 sequences, 20% to 25% occurring once. Study results and caveats: Per million T cells, TCR beta diversity dropped roughly linearly as age increased.

These data were likewise used in another study, on T cells of mothers and their children. Per that study: Each child contributed about 3 million TCR beta CDR3 reads, while each mother contributed over 9 million.

The J gene is TRBJ1-3, the V gene TRBV13; D is uncertain. The TCR comes from a girl aged 2-10 years in good health. The material sequenced was blood. The DNA of the CDR3 is TGTGCCAGCAGCTTTAGCGCCCGATTCCGTCAGGTTGGCTCTGGAAACACCATATATTTT. It is translated as CASSFSARFRQVGSGNTIYF. The full variable domain, with the rest looked up from reference TRBV13 and TRBJ1-3, is AAGVIQSPRHLIKEKRETATLKCYPIPRHDTVYWYQQGPGQDPQFLISFYEKMQSDKGSIPDRFSAQQFSDYHSELNMSSLELGDSALYFCASSFSARFRQVGSGNTIYFGEGSWLTVV.